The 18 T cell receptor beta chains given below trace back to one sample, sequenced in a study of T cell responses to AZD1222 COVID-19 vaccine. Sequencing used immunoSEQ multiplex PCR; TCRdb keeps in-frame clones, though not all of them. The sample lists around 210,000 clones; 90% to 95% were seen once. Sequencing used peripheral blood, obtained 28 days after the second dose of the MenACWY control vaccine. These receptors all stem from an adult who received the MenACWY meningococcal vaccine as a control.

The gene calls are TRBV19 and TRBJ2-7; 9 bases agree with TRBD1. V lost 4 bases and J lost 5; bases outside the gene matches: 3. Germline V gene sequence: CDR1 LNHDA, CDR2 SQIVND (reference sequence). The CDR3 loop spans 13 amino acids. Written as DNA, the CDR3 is TGTGCCAGTAGTACCGGACAGGGGAACGAGCAGTACTTC. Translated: CASSTGQGNEQYF.

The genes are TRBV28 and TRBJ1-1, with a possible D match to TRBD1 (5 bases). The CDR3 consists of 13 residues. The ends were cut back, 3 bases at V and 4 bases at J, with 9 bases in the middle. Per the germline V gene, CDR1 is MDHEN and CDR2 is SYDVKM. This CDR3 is CASSFRGGTEAFF. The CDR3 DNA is TGTGCCAGCAGTTTCCGGGGGGGCACTGAAGCTTTCTTT.

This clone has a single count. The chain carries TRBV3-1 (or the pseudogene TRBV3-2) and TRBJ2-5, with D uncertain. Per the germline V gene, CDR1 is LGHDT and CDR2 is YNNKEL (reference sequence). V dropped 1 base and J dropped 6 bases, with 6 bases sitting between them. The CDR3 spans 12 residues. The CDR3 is CASSQVAQTQYF. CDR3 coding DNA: TGTGCCAGCAGCCAAGTGGCGCAGACCCAGTACTTC.

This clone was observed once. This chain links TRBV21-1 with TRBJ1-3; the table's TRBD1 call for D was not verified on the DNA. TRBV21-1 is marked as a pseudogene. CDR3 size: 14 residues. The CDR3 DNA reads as TGTGCCAGCAGGGGCAAGAGCTCTGGAAACACCATATATTTT. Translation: CASRGKSSGNTIYF.

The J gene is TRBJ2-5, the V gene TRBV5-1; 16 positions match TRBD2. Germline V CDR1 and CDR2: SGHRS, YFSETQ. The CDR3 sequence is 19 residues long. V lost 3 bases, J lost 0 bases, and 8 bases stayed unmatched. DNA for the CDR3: TGCGCCAGCAGCTCTCCGGGACTAGCGGGAGGGAGGTACCAAGAGACCCAGTACTTC. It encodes CASSSPGLAGGRYQETQYF.

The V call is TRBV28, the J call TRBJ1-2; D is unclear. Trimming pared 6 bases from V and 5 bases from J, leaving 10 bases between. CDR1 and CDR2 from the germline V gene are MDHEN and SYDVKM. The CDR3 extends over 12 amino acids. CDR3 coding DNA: TGTGCCAGCAGCCCCCCCAGATATGGCTACACCTTC. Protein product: CASSPPRYGYTF.

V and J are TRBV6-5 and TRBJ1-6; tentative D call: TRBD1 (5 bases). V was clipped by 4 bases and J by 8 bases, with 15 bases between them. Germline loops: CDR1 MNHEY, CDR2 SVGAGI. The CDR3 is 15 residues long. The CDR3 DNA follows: TGTGCCAGCAGTTGGGGGACGCGGGGCCATTCACCCCTCCACTTT. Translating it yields CASSWGTRGHSPLHF.

Here the CDR3 reads CASSLRASGGAFTDTQYF. For the CDR3, the DNA is TGTGCCAGCAGCTTAAGGGCTAGCGGGGGGGCTTTCACAGATACGCAGTATTTT. This chain joins TRBV7-2 and TRBJ2-3; 12 nucleotides align to TRBD2. The J segment lost 2 bases and the V segment lost 2 bases, leaving 8 bases of the junction unmatched. Germline loops: CDR1 SGHTA, CDR2 FQGNSA. The CDR3 runs to 18 residues. The full variable domain, rest sourced from reference TRBV7-2 and TRBJ2-3, is GAGVSQSPSNKVTEKGKDVELRCDPISGHTALYWYRQSLGQGLEFLIYFQGNSAPDKSGLPSDRFSAERTGGSVSTLTIQRTQQEDSAVYLCASSLRASGGAFTDTQYFGPGTRLTVL.

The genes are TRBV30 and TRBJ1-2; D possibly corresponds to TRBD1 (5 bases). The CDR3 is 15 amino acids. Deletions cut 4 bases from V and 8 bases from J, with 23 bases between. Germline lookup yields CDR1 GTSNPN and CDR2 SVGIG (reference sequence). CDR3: CAWTPGTRDRGGYTF. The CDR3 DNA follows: TGTGCCTGGACCCCCGGGACGCGGGACCGGGGAGGCTACACCTTC.

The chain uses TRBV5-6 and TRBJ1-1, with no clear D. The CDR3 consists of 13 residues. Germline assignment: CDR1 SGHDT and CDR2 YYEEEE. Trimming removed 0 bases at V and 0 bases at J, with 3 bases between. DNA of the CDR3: TGTGCCAGCAGCTTGGGCCTGAACACTGAAGCTTTCTTT. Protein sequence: CASSLGLNTEAFF.

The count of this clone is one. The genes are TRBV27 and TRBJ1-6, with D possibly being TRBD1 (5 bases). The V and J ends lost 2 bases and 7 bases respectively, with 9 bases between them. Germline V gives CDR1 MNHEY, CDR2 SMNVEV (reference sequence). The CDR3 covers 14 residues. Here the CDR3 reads CASSLQGENSPLHF. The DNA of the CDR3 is TGTGCCAGCAGTTTACAGGGTGAGAATTCACCCCTCCACTTT.

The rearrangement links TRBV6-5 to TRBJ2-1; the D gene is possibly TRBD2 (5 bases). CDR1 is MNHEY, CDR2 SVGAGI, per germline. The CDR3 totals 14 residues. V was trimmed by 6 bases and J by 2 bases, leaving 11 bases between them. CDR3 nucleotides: TGTGCCAGCAGAGTCGGGGAAGCCTACAATGAGCAGTTCTTC. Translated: CASRVGEAYNEQFF.

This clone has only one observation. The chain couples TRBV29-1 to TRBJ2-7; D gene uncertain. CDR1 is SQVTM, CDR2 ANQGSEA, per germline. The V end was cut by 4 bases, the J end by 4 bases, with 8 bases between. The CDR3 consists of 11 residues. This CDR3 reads CSVAVGYEQYF. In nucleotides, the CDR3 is TGCAGCGTTGCCGTCGGATACGAGCAGTACTTC.

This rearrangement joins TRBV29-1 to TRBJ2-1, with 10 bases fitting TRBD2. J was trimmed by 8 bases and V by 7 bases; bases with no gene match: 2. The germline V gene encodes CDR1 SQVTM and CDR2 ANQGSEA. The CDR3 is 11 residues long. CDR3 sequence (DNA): TGCAGCGGCGGGACTAGCGATGAGCAGTTCTTC. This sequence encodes CSGGTSDEQFF.

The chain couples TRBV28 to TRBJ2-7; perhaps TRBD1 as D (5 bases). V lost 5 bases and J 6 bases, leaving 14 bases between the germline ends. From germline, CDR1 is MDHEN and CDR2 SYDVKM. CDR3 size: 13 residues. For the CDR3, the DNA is TGTGCCAGCAGTCAACAGGACCTTGGCGAGCAGTACTTC. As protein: CASSQQDLGEQYF.

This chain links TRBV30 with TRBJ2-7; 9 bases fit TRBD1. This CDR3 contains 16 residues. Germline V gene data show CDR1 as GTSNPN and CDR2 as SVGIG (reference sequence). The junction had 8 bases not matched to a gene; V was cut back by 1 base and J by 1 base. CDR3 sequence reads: CAWSALPGQGSYEQYF. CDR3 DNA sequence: TGTGCCTGGAGTGCCTTGCCCGGACAGGGGTCCTACGAGCAGTACTTC.

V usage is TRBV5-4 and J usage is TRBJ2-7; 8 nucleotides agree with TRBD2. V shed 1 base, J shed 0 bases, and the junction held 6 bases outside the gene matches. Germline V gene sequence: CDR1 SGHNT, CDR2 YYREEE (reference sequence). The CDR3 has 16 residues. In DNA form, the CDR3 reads TGTGCCAGCAGCTTGCGGCTAGCGGGCATCTCCTACGAGCAGTACTTC. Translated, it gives CASSLRLAGISYEQYF.

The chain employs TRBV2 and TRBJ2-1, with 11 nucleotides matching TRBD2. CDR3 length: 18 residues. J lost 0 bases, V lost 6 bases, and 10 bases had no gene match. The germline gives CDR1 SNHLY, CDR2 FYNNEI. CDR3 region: CASRAGTSGRSSYNEQFF. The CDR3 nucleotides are TGTGCCAGCAGGGCCGGGACTAGCGGTAGAAGCTCCTACAATGAGCAGTTCTTC.